The table lists the clone carrying this TCR beta chain with many counts. As yet, its antigen is unknown. Synthesis of TCR cDNA relied on 5'RACE template switching, which attached a universal primer site and UMIs. Via MiXCR, TCRdb re-called the 5' RACE reads, giving one row per CDR3 protein. The sample yields a few hundred thousand distinct CDR3 sequences, around 4% seen once. The ends were cut back, 4 bases at V and 3 bases at J, with 8 bases in the middle. This CDR3 has 13 amino acids. CDR1 and CDR2 from the germline V gene are MNHEY and SVGAGI. The sample belongs to a study of T cells after yellow fever vaccination. Notes on the study in general: It was the secondary response that reached its peak faster, day 5 versus 15, but it was weaker. Abundant clonotypes from the bulk population could contaminate FACS-sorted repertoires. The study re-detected most primary-vaccination clones after the booster (under 97% CD4, roughly 85% CD8).

This receptor was identified in a man between 18 and 29 years old who received the YFV17D yellow fever vaccine. V is TRBV6-5 and J is TRBJ2-3; D unresolved. Sequencing used PBMCs, obtained on the day of the yellow fever booster vaccination. CDR3 DNA: TGTGCCAGCAGTTCTGAAAAAACAGATACGCAGTATTTT. This translates into CASSSEKTDTQYF.